This T cell receptor beta chain appears in the sequencing data of a study of T-cell memory formation after mild COVID-19. In the study overall: Clusters of TCRs were largely donor specific.

Whole-study findings and limits: Of the contracting clones, CD4+ ones lay mainly in CM and EM, and CD8+ ones in EMRA.

Germline CDR1 DFQATT, CDR2 SNEGSKA (reference sequence). Trimming at V came to 3 bases and at J to 4 bases, leaving 3 bases not matched to a gene. There are 14 residues in the CDR3. A few counts support this clonotype. Its matching antigen is unknown. TCRdb re-called the 5' RACE reads with MiXCR, one entry per CDR3 protein. The sample has 550,000 to 600,000 distinct CDR3 sequences, about 20% seen once. The source is an adult woman who had mild COVID-19 (a few samples of this study predate the infection). Cell type and time point are not known. Sequencing was done on a sample of PBMCs or a T cell subset sorted from them (not recorded which). The V call is TRBV20-1, the J call TRBJ2-1, with 10 bases lining up with TRBD1. The CDR3 sequence: CSASRDRGYNEQFF. The CDR3 region has the DNA TGCAGTGCTAGTAGGGACAGGGGATACAATGAGCAGTTCTTC.